Each of the 30 T cell receptor beta chains below was sequenced from the same sample in a study of T cell responses to AZD1222 COVID-19 vaccine. Clones were sequenced by immunoSEQ multiplex PCR, and TCRdb holds only the in-frame ones, with some missing. In the table there are some 140,000 clones, roughly nine tenths of which are singletons. The material was peripheral blood, obtained on day 0 of AZD1222 vaccination. These receptors originate from an adult in good health.

The chain joins TRBV4-3 to TRBJ1-2; 9 bases map to TRBD1. From germline, CDR1 is LGHNA and CDR2 YSLEER. This CDR3 is 18 amino acids long. V was clipped by 1 base and J by 4 bases; unmatched bases: 13. CDR3 coding DNA: TGCGCCAGCAGCCAAGTGGGACAGGGAATAGGGAATGGCTATGGCTACACCTTC. Its protein is CASSQVGQGIGNGYGYTF.

CDR3 nucleotides: TGTGCCAGCACGATCGCGGATGAGCAGTTCTTC. Translated, it gives CASTIADEQFF. The genes are TRBV12-3 or TRBV12-4 and TRBJ2-1, with D unresolved. Trimming pared 7 bases from V and 8 bases from J, leaving 9 bases between. CDR3 length: 11 amino acids.

The rearrangement joins TRBV9 to TRBJ2-1; the D is unclear. Trimming removed 4 bases at V and 8 bases at J, with 25 bases between. The CDR3 runs to 17 residues. CDR1 and CDR2 (germline): SGDLS, YYNGEE. The DNA of the CDR3 is TGTGCCAGCAGCTCGCGAGTTCTAGGTCTCCATGGGGATGAGCAGTTCTTC. Translating it yields CASSSRVLGLHGDEQFF. Complete variable domain (other parts from reference TRBV9 and TRBJ2-1): DSGVTQTPKHLITATGQRVTLRCSPRSGDLSVYWYQQSLDQGLQFLIQYYNGEERAKGNILERFSAQQFPDLHSELNLSSLELGDSALYFCASSSRVLGLHGDEQFFGPGTRLTVL.

The CDR3 loop reads CASSFLFGANVLTF. The CDR3 nucleotides are TGTGCCAGCAGTTTTCTGTTTGGGGCCAACGTCCTGACTTTC. This sequence joins TRBV28 and TRBJ2-6; D is unclear. The CDR3 contains 14 residues. Germline V gene lookup returns CDR1 MDHEN and CDR2 SYDVKM. V was cut by 3 bases and J by 3 bases, with 6 bases left in between.

The chain couples TRBV6-5 to TRBJ1-4, with D unresolved. Germline assignment: CDR1 MNHEY and CDR2 SVGAGI. This CDR3 comprises 15 residues. V lost 4 bases, J lost 3 bases, and 12 bases lay in between. The DNA of the CDR3 is TGTGCCAGCAGTTCCCAAGCAATGGCTAATGAAAAACTGTTTTTT. It specifies CASSSQAMANEKLFF.

CDR3 in DNA: TGTGCCAGCAGCCAAAGCACAGATACGCAGTATTTT. This sequence encodes CASSQSTDTQYF. This chain connects TRBV12-3 or TRBV12-4 to TRBJ2-3; D gene ambiguous. The CDR3 spans 12 residues. With 6 bases removed from V and 0 bases from J, the gap between germline ends came to 4 bases.

The gene calls are TRBV6-2 or TRBV6-3 and TRBJ1-1; TRBD1 agrees at 7 bases. This CDR3 is built from 13 residues. Germline V gene data show CDR1 as MNHEY and CDR2 as SVGEGT. V shed 5 bases, J shed 4 bases, and the junction held 4 bases outside the gene matches. CDR3 amino acids: CASSLSGGTEAFF. In DNA, the CDR3 is TGTGCCAGCAGTCTCTCAGGGGGCACTGAAGCTTTCTTT.

The rearrangement uses TRBV20-1 and TRBJ1-2, with unresolved D. Germline V CDR1 and CDR2: DFQATT, SNEGSKA (reference sequence). Trimming removed 1 base from V and 4 bases from J, with 4 bases in between. This CDR3 has 11 residues. The CDR3, as DNA: TGCAGTGCTAGAGGTCCCTATGGCTACACCTTC. This sequence encodes CSARGPYGYTF.

The chain combines TRBV6-5 with TRBJ1-2, with a possible D match to TRBD1 (5 bases). Trimming took off 5 bases at V and 4 bases at J, with 11 bases between the two ends. CDR3 length equals 13 residues. CDR1 and CDR2 from the germline V gene are MNHEY and SVGAGI. The CDR3: CASSRQGLYGYTF. CDR3 nucleotide sequence: TGTGCCAGCAGTCGTCAGGGCCTCTATGGCTACACCTTC.

The chain is built from TRBV9 and TRBJ2-1; the match to TRBD1 covers 9 bases. This CDR3 spans 14 amino acids. The V gene's germline CDR1 is SGDLS and CDR2 YYNGEE. V gave up 0 bases and J gave up 7 bases; unmatched junction bases: 2. CDR3 sequence reads: CASSVAGTGNEQFF. The CDR3 bases are TGTGCCAGCAGCGTAGCTGGGACAGGGAATGAGCAGTTCTTC.

The V and J genes are TRBV7-9 and TRBJ2-6; 9 nucleotides match TRBD1. The CDR3 is 17 amino acids. Per germline, CDR1 SEHNR and CDR2 FQNEAQ (reference sequence). The ends lost 2 bases at V and 1 base at J; junction bases unmatched: 3. The CDR3 protein is CASSLLTGGSGANVLTF. The CDR3 nucleotides are TGTGCCAGCAGCTTATTGACAGGGGGGTCTGGGGCCAACGTCCTGACTTTC.

J is TRBJ1-2 and V is TRBV13; D unclear. Per germline, CDR1 PRHDT and CDR2 FYEKMQ (reference sequence). The CDR3 loop spans 11 amino acids. V gave up 5 bases and J gave up 5 bases, with 6 bases separating them. The CDR3 DNA sequence: TGTGCCAGCAGCCAACTTTATGGCTACACCTTC. Protein: CASSQLYGYTF. The full variable domain, with the rest looked up from reference TRBV13 and TRBJ1-2, is AAGVIQSPRHLIKEKRETATLKCYPIPRHDTVYWYQQGPGQDPQFLISFYEKMQSDKGSIPDRFSAQQFSDYHSELNMSSLELGDSALYFCASSQLYGYTFGSGTRLTVV.

The chain recombines TRBV18 with TRBJ1-1, with 8 nucleotides matching TRBD1. The CDR3 consists of 14 residues. Germline V gene data show CDR1 as KGHSH and CDR2 as LQKENI. Trimming took 6 bases from V and 5 from J; bases not matched to a gene: 8. The CDR3, as DNA: TGTGCCAGCTCCCGCGGACAGGGTGGGACTGAAGCTTTCTTT. It is translated as CASSRGQGGTEAFF.

V is TRBV5-1 and J is TRBJ1-5, with a possible D match to TRBD1 (6 bases). Between the trimmed V and J ends, which lost 5 bases and 2 bases, there was a span of 14 bases. Per the germline V gene, CDR1 is SGHRS and CDR2 is YFSETQ. There are 15 residues in the CDR3. The CDR3 sequence: CASRYDAGGNQPQHF. The CDR3 nucleotides read TGCGCCAGCAGATATGACGCAGGGGGCAATCAGCCCCAGCATTTT.

The genes are TRBV9 and TRBJ1-2; D gene unclear. Germline CDR1 and CDR2: SGDLS and YYNGEE. Trimming removed 0 bases from V and 6 bases from J, with 9 bases in between. CDR3 length: 13 amino acids. The CDR3 loop reads CASSVEVGNGYTF. CDR3 DNA sequence: TGTGCCAGCAGCGTAGAGGTGGGAAATGGCTACACCTTC.

This chain connects TRBV2 to TRBJ1-6; 7 bases map to TRBD1. The CDR3 is 15 residues long. In germline, CDR1 is SNHLY, CDR2 FYNNEI. J lost 6 bases, V lost 6 bases, and 8 bases had no gene match. Written as DNA, the CDR3 is TGTGCCAGCAGGGCAACCGGGACAGTTAATTCACCCCTCCACTTT. Protein: CASRATGTVNSPLHF.

This chain links TRBV19 with TRBJ2-5; tentative D call: TRBD1 (5 bases). This CDR3 contains 13 residues. The ends were cut back, 1 base at V and 6 bases at J, with 9 bases in the middle. Germline V lookup: CDR1 LNHDA, CDR2 SQIVND (reference sequence). Here the CDR3 DNA reads TGTGCCAGTAGTATAGTTGGGGCGAAGACCCAGTACTTC. It yields the protein CASSIVGAKTQYF.

The count of this clone is one. The chain uses TRBV9 and TRBJ2-7, with D hard to call. The ends were cut back, 4 bases at V and 0 bases at J, with 8 bases in the middle. Germline V gene sequence: CDR1 SGDLS, CDR2 YYNGEE. The CDR3 loop spans 13 amino acids. CDR3 sequence: CASSLGPSYEQYF. The CDR3 DNA is TGTGCCAGCAGCCTCGGGCCCTCCTACGAGCAGTACTTC.

This chain connects TRBV7-2 to TRBJ1-2; possible D gene TRBD1, 6 bases. CDR3 length equals 15 residues. The germline V and J ends were trimmed by 4 bases and 2 bases, with 14 bases remaining between them. Germline V lookup: CDR1 SGHTA, CDR2 FQGNSA. CDR3 sequence: CASSSQQGGNYGYTF. As DNA, the CDR3 is TGTGCCAGCAGCTCGCAACAGGGAGGAAACTATGGCTACACCTTC.

This chain joins TRBV11-2 and TRBJ1-1; 7 bases agree with TRBD1. There are 14 residues in the CDR3. CDR1 is SGHAT, CDR2 FQNNGV, per germline. With 1 base clipped from V and 1 base from J, the junction kept 0 bases outside the gene matches. CDR3 loop: CASSLGTGNTEAFF. The CDR3, as DNA: TGTGCCAGCAGCTTAGGGACAGGGAACACTGAAGCTTTCTTT.

This clone was observed a single time. J is TRBJ2-1 and V is TRBV20-1; possibly TRBD1 for D (5 bases). This CDR3 comprises 13 residues. V lost 3 bases and J 5 bases, leaving 11 bases between the germline ends. The germline CDR1 and CDR2 sequences are DFQATT and SNEGSKA (reference sequence). The CDR3 region is CSASSQDNNEQFF. For the CDR3, the DNA is TGCAGTGCTAGTTCTCAGGACAACAATGAGCAGTTCTTC.

This clone was seen more than once but under ten times. The genes are TRBV5-6 and TRBJ2-5; D unclear. CDR1 SGHDT and CDR2 YYEEEE come from the germline V gene. V was cut by 0 bases and J by 1 base, with 7 bases left in between. CDR3 length: 14 amino acids. The CDR3 bases are TGTGCCAGCAGCTTGGGGCAGCTCCAAGAGACCCAGTACTTC. It specifies CASSLGQLQETQYF.

The gene calls are TRBV7-9 and TRBJ2-5; D is possibly TRBD2 (5 bases). Looked up from germline, CDR1 is SEHNR and CDR2 is FQNEAQ (reference sequence). This CDR3 spans 13 amino acids. The V end was cut by 4 bases, the J end by 6 bases, with 12 bases between. CDR3 nucleotides: TGTGCCAGCAGCTCCCCCTCTAGCCAGACCCAGTACTTC. It specifies CASSSPSSQTQYF.

This chain joins TRBV4-1 and TRBJ2-5; a weak D match, TRBD2 (7 bases). Trimming removed 3 bases at V and 4 bases at J, with 24 bases between. Germline V gene sequence: CDR1 MGHRA, CDR2 YSYEKL. There are 18 residues in the CDR3. The CDR3 reads CASSQGAAGGRVGETQYF. The CDR3, as DNA: TGCGCCAGCAGCCAGGGGGCGGCTGGCGGGAGAGTGGGAGAGACCCAGTACTTC.

A note on this clone: The sample has other DNA sequences that encode this CDR3 too. The V call is TRBV7-3, the J call TRBJ1-2, with D possibly TRBD1 on 6 matching bases. Trimming cost V 1 base and J 2 bases, with 8 bases left between them. Germline V gene lookup returns CDR1 SGHTA and CDR2 FQGTGA. The CDR3 extends over 14 amino acids. Here the CDR3 reads CASSLNGGNYGYTF. Written as DNA, the CDR3 is TGTGCCAGCAGCTTAAATGGGGGCAACTATGGCTACACCTTC.

The chain joins TRBV5-1 to TRBJ2-7; possibly TRBD2 for D (6 bases). The germline gives CDR1 SGHRS, CDR2 YFSETQ. V dropped 0 bases and J dropped 7 bases, with 8 bases sitting between them. The length of the CDR3 is 12 residues. CDR3 nucleotide sequence: TGCGCCAGCAGCTTGGTAGGGAGGGAGCAGTACTTC. Protein product: CASSLVGREQYF.

The chain links TRBV27 to TRBJ1-2; D may be TRBD1 (6 bases). Germline CDR1 is MNHEY and CDR2 is SMNVEV (reference sequence). The CDR3 runs 12 residues. With 6 bases removed from V and 4 bases from J, the gap between germline ends came to 9 bases. The CDR3 here is CASSTDSYGYTF. For the CDR3, the DNA is TGTGCCAGCAGCACGGACAGCTATGGCTACACCTTC.

This clone was detected once. The V call is TRBV7-2, the J call TRBJ2-1; 8 bases map to TRBD1. The germline CDR1 and CDR2 sequences are SGHTA and FQGNSA. Trimming at V came to 6 bases and at J to 2 bases, leaving 6 bases not matched to a gene. The CDR3 length is 15 residues. The CDR3 DNA reads as TGTGCCAGCAGATTAAGGACAGGGACCTACAATGAGCAGTTCTTC. Amino acids: CASRLRTGTYNEQFF.

CDR3 DNA: TGTGCCAGCAGCCGATTGAGCGGGGGGAAGAATGAGCAGTTCTTC. Its protein product is CASSRLSGGKNEQFF. The gene calls are TRBV14 and TRBJ2-1, with 9 nucleotides matching TRBD2. The germline gives CDR1 SGHDN, CDR2 FVKESK. The CDR3 has 15 amino acids. V trimming: 4 bases; J trimming: 7 bases; junction bases outside the gene matches: 8.

V usage is TRBV7-3 and J usage is TRBJ2-1, with 12 bases fitting TRBD2. V shed 5 bases and J 9 bases; nucleotides not matched to a gene: 5. CDR1 is SGHTA, CDR2 FQGTGA, per germline. The CDR3 extends over 14 amino acids. In DNA, the CDR3 is TGTGCCAGCAGCGAGACTAGCGGGAGTGGTGAGCAGTTCTTC. This encodes CASSETSGSGEQFF.